This record looks at one T cell receptor beta chain sequence and its context. Its antigen is not known. The CDR3 has 15 residues. V shed 4 bases and J 7 bases; nucleotides not matched to a gene: 7. Unsorted samples relied on some 90 million PBMCs, which served as the source of genomic DNA. This sample was taken from a study of shared clonotypes between healthy human individuals. The study's findings and limits: Only blood underwent sampling, and tissue repertoires likely differ. In having few donors, the study represented limited genetic and exposure-history diversity.

Per the original methods: ImmunoSEQ supplied junction-only sequences lacking quality scores, so filtering was different. Assay used: immunoSEQ multiplex PCR; TCRdb lists only in-frame clones, some missing. V and J calls and clone size are given by that table; D and trimming were obtained from the DNA. The sample shows about 470,000 clones, roughly 77% of them seen only once. This clonotype originated in a woman aged 40 to 50 in good health. Some clones in this sample may be carry-over from other donors' samples. Sequenced input: PBMCs. This chain links TRBV23-1 with TRBJ1-4; 9 bases agree with TRBD1. TRBV23-1 is identified as an open reading frame with a role that is uncertain. The CDR3 DNA follows: TGCGCCAGCAGTCTGGACAGGGGAGGGAGTGAAAAACTGTTTTTT. It encodes CASSLDRGGSEKLFF.